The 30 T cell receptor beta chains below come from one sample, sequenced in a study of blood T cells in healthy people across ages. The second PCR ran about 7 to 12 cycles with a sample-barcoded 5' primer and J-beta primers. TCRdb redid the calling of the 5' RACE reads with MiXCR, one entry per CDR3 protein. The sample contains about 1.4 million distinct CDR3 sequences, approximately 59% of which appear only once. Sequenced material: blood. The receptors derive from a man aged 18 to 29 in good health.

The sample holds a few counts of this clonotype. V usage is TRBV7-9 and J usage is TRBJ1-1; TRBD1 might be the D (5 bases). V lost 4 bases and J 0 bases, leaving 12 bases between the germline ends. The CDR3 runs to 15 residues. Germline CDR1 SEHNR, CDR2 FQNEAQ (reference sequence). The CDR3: CASSSKGAVNTEAFF. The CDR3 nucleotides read TGTGCCAGCAGCTCGAAAGGGGCGGTGAACACTGAAGCTTTCTTT.

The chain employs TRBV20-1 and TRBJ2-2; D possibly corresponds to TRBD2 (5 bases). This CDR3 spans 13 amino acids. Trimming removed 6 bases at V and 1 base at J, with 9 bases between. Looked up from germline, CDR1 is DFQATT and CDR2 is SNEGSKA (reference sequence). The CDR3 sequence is CSASGWNTGELFF. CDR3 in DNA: TGCAGTGCAAGCGGCTGGAACACCGGGGAGCTGTTTTTT.

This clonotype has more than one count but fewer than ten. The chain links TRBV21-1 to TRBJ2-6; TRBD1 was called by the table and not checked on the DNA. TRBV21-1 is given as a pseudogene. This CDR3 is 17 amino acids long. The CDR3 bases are TGTGCCAGCAGCCTCCGACAGGGACGTTCTGGGGCCAACGTCCTGACTTTC. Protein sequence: CASSLRQGRSGANVLTF.

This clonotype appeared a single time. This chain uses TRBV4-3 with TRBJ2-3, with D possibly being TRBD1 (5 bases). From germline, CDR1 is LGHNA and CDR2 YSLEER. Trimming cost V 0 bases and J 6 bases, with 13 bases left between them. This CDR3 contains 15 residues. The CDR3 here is CASSQDRARVDTQYF. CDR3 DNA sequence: TGCGCCAGCAGCCAAGACAGGGCTCGGGTGGATACGCAGTATTTT.

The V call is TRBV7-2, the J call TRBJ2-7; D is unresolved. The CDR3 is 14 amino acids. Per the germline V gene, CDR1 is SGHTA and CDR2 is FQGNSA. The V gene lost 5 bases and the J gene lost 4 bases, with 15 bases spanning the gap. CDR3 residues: CASSPSSALYEQYF. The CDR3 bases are TGTGCCAGCAGCCCGAGCAGCGCCCTTTACGAGCAGTACTTC.

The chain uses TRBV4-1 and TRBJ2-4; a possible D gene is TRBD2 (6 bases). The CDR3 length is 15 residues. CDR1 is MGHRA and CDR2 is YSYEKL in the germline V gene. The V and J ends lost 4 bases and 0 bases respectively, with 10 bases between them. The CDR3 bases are TGCGCCAGCAGCCTATTGGGACTAGCCAAAAACATTCAGTACTTC. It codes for CASSLLGLAKNIQYF.

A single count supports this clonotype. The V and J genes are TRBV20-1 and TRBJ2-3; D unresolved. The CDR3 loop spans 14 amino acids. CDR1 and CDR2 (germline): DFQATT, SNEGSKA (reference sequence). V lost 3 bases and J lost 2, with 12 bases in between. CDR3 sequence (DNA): TGCAGTGCTAGTGGGCCAGTCCCCACAGATACGCAGTATTTT. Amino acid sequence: CSASGPVPTDTQYF.

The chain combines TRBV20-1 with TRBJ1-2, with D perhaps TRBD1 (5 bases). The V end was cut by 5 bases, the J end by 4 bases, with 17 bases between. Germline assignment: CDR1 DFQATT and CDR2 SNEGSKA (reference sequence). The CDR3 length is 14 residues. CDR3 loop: CSAQIGTLGYGYTF. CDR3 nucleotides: TGCAGTGCTCAGATCGGGACTCTTGGCTATGGCTACACCTTC.

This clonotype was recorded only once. The CDR3 nucleotides are TGCGCCAGCAGCCAAGATGAGAGCGGTTTAGGGACAGATACGCAGTATTTT. Its translation: CASSQDESGLGTDTQYF. The chain is built from TRBV4-1 and TRBJ2-3; TRBD2 is a possible D gene (5 bases). Germline CDR1 reads MGHRA; CDR2 reads YSYEKL. The ends were cut back, 0 bases at V and 3 bases at J, with 16 bases in the middle. The CDR3 spans 17 residues.

The CDR3 region is CASSPVVGDEQYF. DNA of the CDR3: TGTGCCAGCAGCCCGGTAGTCGGGGACGAGCAGTACTTC. The rearrangement uses TRBV7-2 and TRBJ2-5, with D perhaps TRBD2 (5 bases). The J call is uncertain, as TRBJ2-7 better fits the DNA end. Germline V CDR1 and CDR2: SGHTA, FQGNSA. The CDR3 totals 13 residues.

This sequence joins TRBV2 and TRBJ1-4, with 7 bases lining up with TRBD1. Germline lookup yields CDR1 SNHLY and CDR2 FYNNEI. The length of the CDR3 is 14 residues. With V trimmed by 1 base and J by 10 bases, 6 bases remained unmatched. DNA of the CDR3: TGTGCCAGCAGTGAAGGACAGGGAGGGCGAAAACTGTTTTTT. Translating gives CASSEGQGGRKLFF.

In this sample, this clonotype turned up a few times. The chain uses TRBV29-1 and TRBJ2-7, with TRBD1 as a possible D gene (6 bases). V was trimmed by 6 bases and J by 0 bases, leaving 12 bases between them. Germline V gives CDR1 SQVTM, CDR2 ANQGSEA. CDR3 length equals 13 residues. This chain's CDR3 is CSVRGSSSYEQYF. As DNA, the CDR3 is TGCAGCGTAAGGGGGAGCAGCTCCTACGAGCAGTACTTC.

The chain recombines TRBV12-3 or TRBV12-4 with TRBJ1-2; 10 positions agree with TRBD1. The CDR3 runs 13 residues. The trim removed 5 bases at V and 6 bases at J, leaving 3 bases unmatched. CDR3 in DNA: TGTGCCAGCAGTGCGGACAGGGGGAATGGCTACACCTTC. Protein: CASSADRGNGYTF.

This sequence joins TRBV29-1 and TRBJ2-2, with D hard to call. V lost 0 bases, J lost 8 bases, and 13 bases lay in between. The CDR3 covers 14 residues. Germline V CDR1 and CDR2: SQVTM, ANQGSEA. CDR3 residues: CSVEEFERVGELFF. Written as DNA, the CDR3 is TGCAGCGTTGAAGAATTCGAGCGAGTTGGGGAGCTGTTTTTT.

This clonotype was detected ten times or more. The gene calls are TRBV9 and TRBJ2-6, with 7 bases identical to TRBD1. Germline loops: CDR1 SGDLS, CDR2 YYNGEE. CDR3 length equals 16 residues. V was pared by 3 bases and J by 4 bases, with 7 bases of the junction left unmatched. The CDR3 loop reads CASSDPTGTGANVLTF. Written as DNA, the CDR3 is TGTGCCAGCAGCGACCCGACAGGGACCGGGGCCAACGTCCTGACTTTC.

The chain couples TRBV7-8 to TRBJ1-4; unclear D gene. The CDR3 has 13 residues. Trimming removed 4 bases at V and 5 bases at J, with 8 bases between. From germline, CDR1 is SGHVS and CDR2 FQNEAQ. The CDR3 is CASSSSANEKLFF. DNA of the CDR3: TGTGCCAGCAGCTCCTCGGCAAATGAAAAACTGTTTTTT.

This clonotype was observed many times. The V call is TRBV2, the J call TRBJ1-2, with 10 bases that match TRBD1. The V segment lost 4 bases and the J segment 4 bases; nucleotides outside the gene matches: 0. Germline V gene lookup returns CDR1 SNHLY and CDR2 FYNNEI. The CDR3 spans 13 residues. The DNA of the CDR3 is TGTGCCAGCAGTGGGGACAGGGGCTATGGCTACACCTTC. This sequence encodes CASSGDRGYGYTF.

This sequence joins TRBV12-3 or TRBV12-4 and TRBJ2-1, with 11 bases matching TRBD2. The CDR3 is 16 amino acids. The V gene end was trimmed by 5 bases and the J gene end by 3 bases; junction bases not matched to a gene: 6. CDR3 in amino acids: CASSLQTSGVYNEQFF. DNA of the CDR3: TGTGCCAGCAGTCTGCAGACTAGCGGGGTCTACAATGAGCAGTTCTTC.

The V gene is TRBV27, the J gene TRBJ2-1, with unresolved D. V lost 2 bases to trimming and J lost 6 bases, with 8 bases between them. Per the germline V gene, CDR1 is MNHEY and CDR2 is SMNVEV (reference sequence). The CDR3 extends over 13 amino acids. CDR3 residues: CASSLGAINEQFF. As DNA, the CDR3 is TGTGCCAGCAGTTTAGGTGCCATCAATGAGCAGTTCTTC.

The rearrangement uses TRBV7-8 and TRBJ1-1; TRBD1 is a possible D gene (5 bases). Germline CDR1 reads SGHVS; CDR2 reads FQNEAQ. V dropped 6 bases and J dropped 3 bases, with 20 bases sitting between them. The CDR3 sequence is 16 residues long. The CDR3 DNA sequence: TGTGCCAGCAGAGCCCGGCCGGGGGGGAGGCACACTGAAGCTTTCTTT. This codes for CASRARPGGRHTEAFF. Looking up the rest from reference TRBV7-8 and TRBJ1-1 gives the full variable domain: GAGVSQSPRYKVAKRGQDVALRCDPISGHVSLFWYQQALGQGPEFLTYFQNEAQLDKSGLPSDRFFAERPEGSVSTLKIQRTQQEDSAVYLCASRARPGGRHTEAFFGQGTRLTVV.

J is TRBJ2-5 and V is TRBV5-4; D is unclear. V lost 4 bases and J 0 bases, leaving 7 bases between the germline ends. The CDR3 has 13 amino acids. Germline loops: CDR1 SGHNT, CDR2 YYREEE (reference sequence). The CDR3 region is CASSTPYQETQYF. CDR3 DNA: TGTGCCAGCAGCACGCCGTACCAAGAGACCCAGTACTTC.

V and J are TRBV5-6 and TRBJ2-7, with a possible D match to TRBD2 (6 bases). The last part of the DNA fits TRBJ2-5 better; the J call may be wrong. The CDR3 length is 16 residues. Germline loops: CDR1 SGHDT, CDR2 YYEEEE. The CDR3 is CASSPHLDYTKETQYF. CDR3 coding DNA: TGTGCCAGCAGCCCTCATCTGGACTATACGAAAGAGACCCAGTACTTC.

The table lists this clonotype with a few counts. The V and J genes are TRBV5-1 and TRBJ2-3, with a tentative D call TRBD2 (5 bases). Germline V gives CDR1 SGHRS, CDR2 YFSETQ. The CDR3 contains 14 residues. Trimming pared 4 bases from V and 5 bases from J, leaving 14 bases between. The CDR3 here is CASSLIGEGDTQYF. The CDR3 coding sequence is TGCGCCAGCAGCCTCATCGGAGAGGGAGATACGCAGTATTTT.

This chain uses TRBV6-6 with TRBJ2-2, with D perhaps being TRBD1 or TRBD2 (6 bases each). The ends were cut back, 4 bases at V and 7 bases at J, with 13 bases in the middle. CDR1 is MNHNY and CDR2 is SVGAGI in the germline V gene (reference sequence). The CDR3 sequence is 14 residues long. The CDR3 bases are TGTGCCAGCAGTTCCTTAGGGGGGAGCGGGGAGCTGTTTTTT. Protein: CASSSLGGSGELFF.

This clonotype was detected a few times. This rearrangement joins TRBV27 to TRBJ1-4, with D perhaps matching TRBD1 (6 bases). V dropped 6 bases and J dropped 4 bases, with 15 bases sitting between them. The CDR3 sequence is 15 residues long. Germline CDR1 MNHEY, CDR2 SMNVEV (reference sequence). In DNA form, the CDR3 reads TGTGCCAGCAGGCCATATACAGGGATTAATGAAAAACTGTTTTTT. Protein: CASRPYTGINEKLFF.

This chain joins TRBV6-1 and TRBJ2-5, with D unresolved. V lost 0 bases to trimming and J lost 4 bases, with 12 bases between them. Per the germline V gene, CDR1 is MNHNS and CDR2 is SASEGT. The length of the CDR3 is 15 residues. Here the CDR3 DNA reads TGTGCCAGCAGTGAAGCGGGCAGCTGGGGAGAGACCCAGTACTTC. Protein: CASSEAGSWGETQYF.

The CDR3 DNA reads TGTGCCAGCAGTTTGCGCAACAACATTCAGTACTTC. It is translated as CASSLRNNIQYF. The chain has TRBV28 and TRBJ2-4, with D unresolved. The CDR3 extends over 12 amino acids. The V gene's germline CDR1 is MDHEN and CDR2 SYDVKM. Trimming cost V 3 bases and J 7 bases, with 7 bases left between them.

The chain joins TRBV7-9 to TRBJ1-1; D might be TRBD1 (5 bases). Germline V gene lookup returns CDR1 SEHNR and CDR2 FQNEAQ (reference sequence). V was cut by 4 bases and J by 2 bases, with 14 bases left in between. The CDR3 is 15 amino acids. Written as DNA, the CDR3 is TGTGCCAGCAGCTGGATACAGGAGGTAAACACTGAAGCTTTCTTT. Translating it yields CASSWIQEVNTEAFF.

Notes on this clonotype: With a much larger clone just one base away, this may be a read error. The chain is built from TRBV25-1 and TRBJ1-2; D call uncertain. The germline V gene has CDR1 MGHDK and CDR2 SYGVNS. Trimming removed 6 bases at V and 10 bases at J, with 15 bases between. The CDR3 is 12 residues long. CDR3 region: CASRTSVDDYTF. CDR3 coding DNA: TGTGCCAGCAGGACGTCAGTCGACGACTACACCTTC.

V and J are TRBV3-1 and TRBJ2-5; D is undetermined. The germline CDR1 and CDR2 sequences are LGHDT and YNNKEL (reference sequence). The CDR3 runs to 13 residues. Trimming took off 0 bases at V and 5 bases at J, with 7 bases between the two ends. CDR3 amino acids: CASSQDRMETQYF. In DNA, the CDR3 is TGTGCCAGCAGCCAAGATCGAATGGAGACCCAGTACTTC.